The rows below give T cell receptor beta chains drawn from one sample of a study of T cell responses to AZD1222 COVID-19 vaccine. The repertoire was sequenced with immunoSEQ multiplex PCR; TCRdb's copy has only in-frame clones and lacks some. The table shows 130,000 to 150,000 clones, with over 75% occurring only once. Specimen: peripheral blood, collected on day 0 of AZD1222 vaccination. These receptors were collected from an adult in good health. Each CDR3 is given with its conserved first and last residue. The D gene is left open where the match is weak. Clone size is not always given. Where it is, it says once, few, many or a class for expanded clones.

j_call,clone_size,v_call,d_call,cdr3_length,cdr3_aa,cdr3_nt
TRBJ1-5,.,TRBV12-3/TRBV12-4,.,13,CASSPPSNQPQHF,TGTGCCAGCAGTCCCCCCTCCAATCAGCCCCAGCATTTT
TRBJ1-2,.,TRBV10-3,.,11,CAISGGVGYTF,TGTGCCATCAGTGGGGGGGTCGGCTACACCTTC
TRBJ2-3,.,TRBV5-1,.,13,CASSQERVDTQYF,TGCGCCAGCAGCCAAGAAAGGGTAGATACGCAGTATTTT
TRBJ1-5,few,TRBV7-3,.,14,CASSLMGGNQPQHF,TGTGCCAGCAGCTTAATGGGGGGCAATCAGCCCCAGCATTTT
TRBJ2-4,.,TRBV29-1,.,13,CSVASGAKNIQYF,TGCAGCGTAGCATCAGGGGCCAAAAACATTCAGTACTTC
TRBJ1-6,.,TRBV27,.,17,CASSLAWVRADNSPLHF,TGTGCCAGCAGTTTAGCGTGGGTGCGCGCGGATAATTCACCCCTCCACTTT
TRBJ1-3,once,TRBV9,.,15,CASSMSVDSGNTIYF,TGTGCCAGCAGCATGAGCGTAGACTCTGGAAACACCATATATTTT
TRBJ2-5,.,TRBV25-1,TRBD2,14,CASSAKLAKETQYF,TGTGCCAGCAGTGCAAAACTAGCGAAGGAGACCCAGTACTTC
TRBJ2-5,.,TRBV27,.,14,CASSLRQTQETQYF,TGTGCCAGCAGTTTAAGACAGACCCAAGAGACCCAGTACTTC
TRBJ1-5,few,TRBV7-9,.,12,CASSDLNQPQHF,TGTGCCAGCAGCGACCTAAATCAGCCCCAGCATTTT
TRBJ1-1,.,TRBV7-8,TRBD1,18,CASSFATGTGDRRVEAFF,TGTGCCAGCAGCTTCGCTACCGGGACAGGGGACCGAAGGGTTGAAGCTTTCTTT
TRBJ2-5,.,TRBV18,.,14,CASSFPGPWETQYF,TGTGCCAGCTCATTTCCGGGTCCCTGGGAGACCCAGTACTTC
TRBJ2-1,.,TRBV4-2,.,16,CASSPLGMRDNNEQFF,TGTGCCAGCAGCCCCCTCGGGATGAGGGATAACAATGAGCAGTTCTTC
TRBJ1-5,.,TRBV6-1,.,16,CASSEVGGLQGQPQHF,TGTGCCAGCAGTGAAGTGGGGGGGCTTCAGGGACAGCCCCAGCATTTT
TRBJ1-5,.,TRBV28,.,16,CASSLPYSYSNQPQHF,TGTGCCAGCAGTTTGCCCTACAGTTATAGCAATCAGCCCCAGCATTTT
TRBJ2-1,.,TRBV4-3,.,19,CASSQLGGGASFLHNEQFF,TGCGCCAGCAGCCAACTCGGTGGGGGCGCTAGTTTTCTTCACAATGAGCAGTTCTTC
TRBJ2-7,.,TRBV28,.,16,CASSPGIRQGGIEQYF,TGTGCCAGCAGCCCGGGGATTCGACAGGGAGGGATTGAGCAGTACTTC
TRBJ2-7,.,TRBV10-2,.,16,CASSTGGSSDSYEQYF,TGCGCCAGCAGTACTGGAGGCTCCTCTGACTCCTACGAGCAGTACTTC
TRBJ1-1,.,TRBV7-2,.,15,CASSLAQGLNTEAFF,TGTGCCAGCAGCTTAGCGCAGGGACTGAACACTGAAGCTTTCTTT
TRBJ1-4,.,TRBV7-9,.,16,CASSLTSGGANEKLFF,TGTGCCAGCAGCTTAACCTCCGGGGGGGCTAATGAAAAACTGTTTTTT
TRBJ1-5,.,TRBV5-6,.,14,CASSSPSAGGPQHF,TGTGCCAGCAGCTCCCCAAGCGCGGGGGGGCCCCAGCATTTT
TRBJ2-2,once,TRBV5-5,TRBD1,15,CASSLGTGRTGELFF,TGTGCCAGCAGCTTAGGGACAGGGCGGACCGGGGAGCTGTTTTTT
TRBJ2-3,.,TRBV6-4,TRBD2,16,CASSVLAGGSTDTQYF,TGTGCCAGCAGTGTTCTAGCGGGGGGGAGCACAGATACGCAGTATTTT
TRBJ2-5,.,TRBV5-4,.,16,CASSPRADRPQETQYF,TGTGCCAGCAGCCCACGGGCGGATCGACCTCAAGAGACCCAGTACTTC
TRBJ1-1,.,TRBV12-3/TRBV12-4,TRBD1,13,CASSLTGGSPAFF,TGTGCCAGCAGTTTGACAGGGGGTTCCCCAGCTTTCTTT
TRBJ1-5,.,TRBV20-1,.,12,CSASRINQPQHF,TGCAGTGCTAGTCGAATTAATCAGCCCCAGCATTTT
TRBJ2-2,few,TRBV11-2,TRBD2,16,CASSSRLAGIAGELFF,TGTGCCAGCAGCTCCAGACTAGCGGGGATAGCCGGGGAGCTGTTTTTT
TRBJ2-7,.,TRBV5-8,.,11,CASSYLKEQYF,TGTGCCAGCAGCTACTTAAAGGAGCAGTACTTC
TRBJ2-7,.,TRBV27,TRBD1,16,CASSLSDRADRYEQYF,TGTGCCAGCAGTTTATCGGACAGGGCCGACCGCTACGAGCAGTACTTC
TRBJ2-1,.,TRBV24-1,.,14,CATRGEGPYNEQFF,TGTGCCACCAGGGGAGAGGGCCCCTACAATGAGCAGTTCTTC
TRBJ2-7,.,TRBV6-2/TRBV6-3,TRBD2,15,CASSYSAGGPYEQYF,TGTGCCAGCAGTTACTCGGCGGGGGGTCCCTACGAGCAGTACTTC
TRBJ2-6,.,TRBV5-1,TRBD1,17,CASSDRDSPSGANVLTF,TGCGCCAGCAGCGACCGGGACAGCCCCTCTGGGGCCAACGTCCTGACTTTC
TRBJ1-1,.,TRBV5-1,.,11,CASRVNTEAFF,TGCGCCAGCAGAGTGAACACTGAAGCTTTCTTT
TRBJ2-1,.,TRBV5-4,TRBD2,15,CASSLASGGANEQFF,TGTGCCAGCAGCTTGGCTAGCGGGGGGGCCAATGAGCAGTTCTTC
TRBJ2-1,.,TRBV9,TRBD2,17,CASSVMGGGPRNNEQFF,TGTGCCAGCAGCGTAATGGGCGGGGGGCCAAGGAACAATGAGCAGTTCTTC
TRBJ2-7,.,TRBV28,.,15,CASSRLLISSYEQYF,TGTGCCAGCAGTCGACTCCTAATAAGCTCCTACGAGCAGTACTTC
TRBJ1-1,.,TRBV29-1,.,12,CSVGEGNTEAFF,TGCAGCGTAGGGGAGGGAAACACTGAAGCTTTCTTT
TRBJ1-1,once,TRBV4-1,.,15,CASSQAGGAITEAFF,TGCGCCAGCAGCCAAGCCGGGGGGGCGATCACTGAAGCTTTCTTT
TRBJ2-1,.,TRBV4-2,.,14,CASSSITLANEQFF,TGTGCCAGCAGCTCAATTACTCTCGCCAATGAGCAGTTCTTC
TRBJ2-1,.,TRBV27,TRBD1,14,CASSLSTGTGGWFF,TGTGCCAGCAGTTTATCCACCGGTACAGGGGGATGGTTCTTC